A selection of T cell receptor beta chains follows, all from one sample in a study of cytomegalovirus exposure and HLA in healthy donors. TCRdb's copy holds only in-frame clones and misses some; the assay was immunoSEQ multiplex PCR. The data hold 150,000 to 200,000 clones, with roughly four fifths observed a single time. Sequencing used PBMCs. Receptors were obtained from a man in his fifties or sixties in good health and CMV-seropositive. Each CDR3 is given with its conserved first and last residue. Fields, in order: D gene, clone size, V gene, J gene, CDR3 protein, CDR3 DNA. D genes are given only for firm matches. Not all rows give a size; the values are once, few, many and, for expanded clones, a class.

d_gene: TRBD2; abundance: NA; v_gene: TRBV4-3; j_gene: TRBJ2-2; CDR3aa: CASSQEGAISSGGTANTGELFF; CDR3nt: TGCGCCAGCAGCCAAGAGGGGGCAATATCGAGCGGGGGCACCGCGAACACCGGGGAGCTGTTTTTT
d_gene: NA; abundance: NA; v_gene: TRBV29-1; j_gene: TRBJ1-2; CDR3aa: CSVPGRSPYGYTF; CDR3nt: TGCAGCGTTCCGGGTAGATCCCCCTATGGCTACACCTTC
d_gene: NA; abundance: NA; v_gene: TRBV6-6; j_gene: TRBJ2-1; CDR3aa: CASSYAEYNEQFF; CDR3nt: TGTGCCAGCAGTTACGCGGAGTACAATGAGCAGTTCTTC
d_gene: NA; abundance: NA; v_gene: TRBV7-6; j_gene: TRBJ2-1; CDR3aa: CASSLASSGRGNNEQFF; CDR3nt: TGTGCCAGCAGCTTAGCGTCGTCAGGCCGGGGGAACAATGAGCAGTTCTTC
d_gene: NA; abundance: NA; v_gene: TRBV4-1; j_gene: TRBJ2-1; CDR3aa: CASSHLSSVDEQFF; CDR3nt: TGCGCCAGCAGCCATCTTTCTAGCGTGGATGAGCAGTTCTTC
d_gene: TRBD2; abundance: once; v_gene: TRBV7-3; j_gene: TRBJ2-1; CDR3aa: CASSLTGTSGYNEQFF; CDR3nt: TGTGCCAGCAGCTTAACTGGGACTAGCGGATACAATGAGCAGTTCTTC
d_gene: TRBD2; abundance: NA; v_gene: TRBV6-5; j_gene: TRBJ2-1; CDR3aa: CASRIAGGGGQFF; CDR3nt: TGTGCCAGCAGGATAGCGGGAGGCGGCGGGCAGTTCTTC
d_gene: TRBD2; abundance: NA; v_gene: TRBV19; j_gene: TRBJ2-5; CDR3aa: CASSIGVFVAGGNQETQYF; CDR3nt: TGTGCCAGTAGTATAGGCGTATTTGTGGCGGGGGGAAACCAAGAGACCCAGTACTTC
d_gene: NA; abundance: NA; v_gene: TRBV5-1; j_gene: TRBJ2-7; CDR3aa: CASSLDRNPGGLYYF; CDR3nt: TGCGCCAGCAGCTTGGACAGGAACCCAGGGGGACTTTACTACTTC
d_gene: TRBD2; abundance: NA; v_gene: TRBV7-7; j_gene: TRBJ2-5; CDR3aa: CASSLVAGSQETQYF; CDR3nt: TGTGCTAGCAGCTTAGTAGCGGGGTCCCAAGAGACCCAGTACTTC
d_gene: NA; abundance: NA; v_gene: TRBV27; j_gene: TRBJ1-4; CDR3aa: CASRRDRAATNEKLFF; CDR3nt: TGTGCCAGCAGGCGGGACCGAGCGGCAACTAATGAAAAACTGTTTTTT
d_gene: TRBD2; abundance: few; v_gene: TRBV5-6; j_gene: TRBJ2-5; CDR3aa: CASSPTWTSEETQYF; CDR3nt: TGTGCCAGCAGCCCGACCTGGACTAGCGAGGAGACCCAGTACTTC
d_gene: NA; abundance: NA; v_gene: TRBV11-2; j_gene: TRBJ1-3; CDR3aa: CASSSPSSGNTIYF; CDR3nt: TGTGCCAGCAGTTCGCCGAGCTCTGGAAACACCATATATTTT
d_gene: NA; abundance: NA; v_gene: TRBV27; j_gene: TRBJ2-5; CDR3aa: CASSSVQGRETQYF; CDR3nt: TGTGCCAGCAGTTCAGTTCAGGGGCGGGAGACCCAGTACTTC